This TCR beta chain was documented in a study of T-cell reconstitution after alpha-beta-depleted transplantation in children. This CDR3 region has 13 residues. Trimming shortened V by 6 bases and J by 1 base, and 13 bases separated the two germline ends. The V gene's germline CDR1 is SQVTM and CDR2 ANQGSEA. This clonotype has just a few counts. Its specificity is not known. Notes on the study in general: T-cell counts and diversity at one year post-transplant came mainly from newly produced T cells. Some patients showed high day-60 TCRbeta diversity, which derived from surviving recipient T cells and thymic progenitors.

Unique molecular identifiers were incorporated into the prepared TCRbeta library. TCRdb fed the PCR reads into MiXCR, producing one record per CDR3 protein. The repertoire includes hundreds of thousands of distinct CDR3 sequences, around 15% of them detected once, and approximately 5% sits in the top ten. The sequencing here drew on PBMCs, mostly from graft donor cells, taken 360 days after TCRalphabeta/CD19-depleted stem cell transplant. The J gene is TRBJ2-7, the V gene TRBV29-1; D call uncertain. This TCR was recovered from a male patient between 10 and 17 years old who had a stem cell transplant for acute lymphoblastic leukemia, so the T cells may come from the graft donor. The CDR3 loop reads CSVMARVSYEQYF. Written as DNA, the CDR3 is TGCAGCGTGATGGCACGGGTATCCTACGAGCAGTACTTC.